These 15 T cell receptor beta chains were sequenced from one sample in a study of blood T cells in healthy people across ages. The second PCR ran roughly 7 to 11 cycles with a sample-barcoded 5' primer and J-beta primers. TCRdb recomputed calls from the 5' RACE reads with MiXCR, one row per CDR3 protein. The repertoire consists of around 790,000 distinct CDR3 sequences, with under 45% occurring once and the leading ten covering around 21%. The sample consisted of blood. These receptors originate from a man aged 55 to 70 in good health.

This chain joins TRBV10-1 and TRBJ2-5; possibly TRBD1 for D (5 bases). V was shortened by 6 bases and J by 6 bases, with 20 bases between the two germline ends. Germline CDR1 is WNHNN and CDR2 is SYGVQD (reference sequence). The CDR3 consists of 15 residues. CDR3 amino acids: CASSPGFGAAKTQYF. The CDR3 coding sequence is TGCGCCAGCAGCCCCGGCTTTGGGGCGGCAAAGACCCAGTACTTC.

In its sample, this clonotype was seen a few times. The V gene is TRBV6-6, the J gene TRBJ2-3, with D uncertain. The germline V gene encodes CDR1 MNHNY and CDR2 SVGAGI (reference sequence). CDR3 length equals 12 residues. V lost 7 bases and J lost 1, with 6 bases in between. CDR3 region: CASTPRTDTQYF. The CDR3 DNA reads as TGTGCCAGCACCCCTCGCACAGATACGCAGTATTTT.

V and J are TRBV20-1 and TRBJ2-7, with TRBD1 identical over 8 bases. Germline V gene lookup returns CDR1 DFQATT and CDR2 SNEGSKA (reference sequence). V shed 3 bases, J shed 2 bases, and the junction held 6 bases outside the gene matches. The CDR3 totals 14 residues. The chain's CDR3 is CSARAGTGAYEQYF. The DNA for the CDR3 is TGCAGTGCTAGGGCCGGGACAGGAGCCTACGAGCAGTACTTC.

This chain joins TRBV24-1 and TRBJ2-1; 8 nucleotides line up with TRBD1. The CDR3 has 15 residues. Germline trimming cut 5 bases from V and 9 bases from J; bases unmatched to any gene: 11. CDR1 and CDR2 (germline): KGHDR, SFDVKD. The CDR3 is CATSGGDRGRGEQFF. The DNA of the CDR3 is TGTGCCACCAGTGGTGGAGACAGGGGTAGAGGTGAGCAGTTCTTC.

This clonotype came up a few times. The J gene is TRBJ2-2, the V gene TRBV29-1; 10 nucleotides line up with TRBD1. Germline V CDR1 and CDR2: SQVTM, ANQGSEA. The CDR3 has 15 amino acids. The V gene end was trimmed by 6 bases and the J gene end by 4 bases; junction bases not matched to a gene: 8. The CDR3 region is CSVRDRGRGTGELFF. CDR3 nucleotides: TGCAGCGTCCGAGACAGGGGGCGCGGCACCGGGGAGCTGTTTTTT.

This clonotype was observed a handful of times. CDR3 sequence: CSAETGFPSYEQYF. The DNA of the CDR3 is TGCAGTGCTGAGACAGGGTTTCCCTCCTACGAGCAGTACTTC. V gene TRBV20-1 combines with J gene TRBJ2-7, with TRBD1 matching 7 bases. This CDR3 is built from 14 residues. Losses at the gene ends were 5 bases for V and 0 bases for J; bases not matched to a gene: 7. Per the germline V gene, CDR1 is DFQATT and CDR2 is SNEGSKA (reference sequence).

The V gene is TRBV12-3 or TRBV12-4, the J gene TRBJ2-2; the match to TRBD1 covers 12 bases. This CDR3 is 15 amino acids long. J gave up 9 bases and V 4 bases, and 6 bases lay outside the gene matches. The chain's CDR3 is CASSWDRGHNWELFF. CDR3 nucleotide sequence: TGTGCCAGCAGTTGGGACAGGGGGCACAATTGGGAGCTGTTTTTT.

Here the CDR3 DNA reads TGTGCCAGCAGTTACGGCCCCCCCGATACTAGGGGAGACATTCAGTACTTC. Translating gives CASSYGPPDTRGDIQYF. The chain recombines TRBV6-5 with TRBJ2-7; D could derive from TRBD1 or TRBD2 (5 bases each). The DNA matches TRBJ2-4 better at its end, which makes the J call doubtful. CDR1 is MNHEY and CDR2 is SVGAGI in the germline V gene. This CDR3 spans 17 amino acids.

This clonotype was counted ten times or more. Written as DNA, the CDR3 is TGTGCCTGGAGTCGGCAGCCCAAAAACATTCAGTACTTC. It translates to CAWSRQPKNIQYF. The rearrangement links TRBV30 to TRBJ2-4; D is undetermined. V was clipped by 2 bases and J by 2 bases, with 7 bases between them. The CDR3 totals 13 residues. Per germline, CDR1 GTSNPN and CDR2 SVGIG (reference sequence). The variable domain in full, with the rest retrieved from reference TRBV30 and TRBJ2-4, is SQTIHQWPATLVQPVGSPLSLECTVEGTSNPNLYWYRQAAGRGLQLLFYSVGIGQISSEVPQNLSASRPQDRQFILSSKKLLLSDSGFYLCAWSRQPKNIQYFGAGTRLSVL.

The CDR3 spells CAISKDRVGTEAFF. The CDR3 bases are TGTGCCATCAGTAAGGACAGGGTAGGCACTGAAGCTTTCTTT. V and J are TRBV10-3 and TRBJ1-1, with 8 nucleotides matching TRBD1. V lost 5 bases and J lost 4; bases outside the gene matches: 6. Germline V gene data show CDR1 as ENHRY and CDR2 as SYGVKD. The CDR3 runs to 14 residues.

The V and J genes are TRBV10-3 and TRBJ2-3; D is unclear. V was pared by 8 bases and J by 2 bases, with 8 bases between. Per the germline V gene, CDR1 is ENHRY and CDR2 is SYGVKD. CDR3 length: 12 amino acids. CDR3 in DNA: TGTGCCATCGGCTCCTACACAGATACGCAGTATTTT. Residues: CAIGSYTDTQYF.

This sequence joins TRBV29-1 and TRBJ2-7, with D unresolved. The ends were cut back, 6 bases at V and 2 bases at J, with 11 bases in the middle. The CDR3 has 12 amino acids. Germline assignment: CDR1 SQVTM and CDR2 ANQGSEA. CDR3: CSVGTATYEQYF. In nucleotides, the CDR3 is TGCAGCGTGGGAACAGCAACCTACGAGCAGTACTTC.

This clonotype appeared a few times. The chain is built from TRBV10-2 and TRBJ1-1, with D possibly being TRBD1 (6 bases). The CDR3 sequence is 13 residues long. Trimming pared 5 bases from V and 6 bases from J, leaving 13 bases between. Per the germline V gene, CDR1 is WSHSY and CDR2 is SAAADI. CDR3: CASSTRGGSEAFF. The CDR3 DNA is TGCGCCAGCAGTACCAGGGGCGGCTCTGAAGCTTTCTTT.

The genes are TRBV20-1 and TRBJ2-5; D is unclear. CDR3 length equals 15 residues. Trimming stripped 4 bases from V and 0 bases from J, with 15 bases between. Germline CDR1 and CDR2: DFQATT and SNEGSKA (reference sequence). CDR3: CSANYPNKYQETQYF. The CDR3 DNA follows: TGCAGTGCTAATTATCCAAACAAGTACCAAGAGACCCAGTACTTC.

This clonotype was recorded once. The chain carries TRBV2 and TRBJ2-7; tentatively, D is TRBD1 or TRBD2 (6 bases each). Germline CDR1 reads SNHLY; CDR2 reads FYNNEI. This CDR3 has 15 residues. V lost 6 bases to trimming and J lost 0 bases, with 15 bases between them. CDR3 nucleotide sequence: TGTGCCAGCAGATACAGGGTCGGGGGCTCCTACGAGCAGTACTTC. Protein sequence: CASRYRVGGSYEQYF.